This T cell receptor (beta chain) derives from a study of blood T cell repertoires in COVID-19. Across the whole study: Collection of acute and convalescent COVID-19 samples took place in the United States, Italy and Spain. PBMCs, B-cell-depleted T cells, or T cells provided the cDNA or gDNA that made up the material.

This clone showed up just once. Other DNA sequences within the sample encode an identical CDR3. Per the study methods: Quantification of nucleated cells was approximated via reference gene primer amplification. The assay was immunoSEQ multiplex PCR, and TCRdb's table has in-frame clones only and misses some. V, J and clone size derive from that table, while D and trimming were established from the DNA sequence. This sample carries under 200,000 clones, 90% of them seen once, and the ten largest clones take 0.53%. Germline lookup yields CDR1 MNHNS and CDR2 SASEGT. The CDR3 has 13 amino acids. Trimming took 2 bases from V and 6 from J, leaving 8 bases between them.

The gene calls are TRBV6-1 and TRBJ2-4; D perhaps matches TRBD2 (6 bases). The receptor was derived from a man in his forties or fifties with acute or convalescent COVID-19. The sequencing sample was made of peripheral blood. CDR3 amino acids: CASSEIGGNIQYF. The CDR3 DNA reads TGTGCCAGCAGTGAAATCGGGGGAAACATTCAGTACTTC.